A selection of T cell receptor beta chains follows, all from one sample in a study of response to subunit inactivated influenza vaccine. TCRdb re-called the RT-PCR reads through MiXCR, storing one row per CDR3 protein. The sample contains roughly 760,000 distinct CDR3 sequences, about 20% of which appear only once. Sequencing used PBMCs from blood, obtained around 5 days after vaccination. Source of these receptors: a man in his forties or fifties who received an inactivated influenza vaccine. CDR3s include the opening cysteine and the closing phenylalanine or tryptophan. The order of the fields is CDR3 DNA, CDR3 protein, clone size, V gene, J gene, D gene. D genes are given only for firm matches. Expanded clones get a size class; other rows say once, few or many, or leave the size out.

CDR3nt: TGTGCCAGCAGTTCCGGGACTAGGATCCAAGAGACCCAGTACTTC; CDR3aa: CASSSGTRIQETQYF; abundance: NA; v_gene: TRBV12-3/TRBV12-4; j_gene: TRBJ2-5; d_gene: TRBD2
CDR3nt: TGCGCCAGCAGCCAAACACTAGCGGGGGGGCACAATGAGCAGTTCTTC; CDR3aa: CASSQTLAGGHNEQFF; abundance: many; v_gene: TRBV4-1; j_gene: TRBJ2-1; d_gene: TRBD2
CDR3nt: TGCGCCAGCAGCTTTTCGAGTTTACTCACGCCCTCAGATACGCAGTATTTT; CDR3aa: CASSFSSLLTPSDTQYF; abundance: few; v_gene: TRBV5-1; j_gene: TRBJ2-3; d_gene: NA
CDR3nt: TGCAGTGCTAGAGAGCGGGGGCGGTTATCCTACGAGCAGTACTTC; CDR3aa: CSARERGRLSYEQYF; abundance: few; v_gene: TRBV20-1; j_gene: TRBJ2-7; d_gene: NA
CDR3nt: TGTGCCAGCAGCTTTGAAGCGGGAGGGGGTAGGGAGCAGTACTTC; CDR3aa: CASSFEAGGGREQYF; abundance: many; v_gene: TRBV7-2; j_gene: TRBJ2-7; d_gene: TRBD2
CDR3nt: TGTGCCAGCAGCCGGGCAGGGGCAGGGACTAGCGGGGTCTACGAGCAGTACTTC; CDR3aa: CASSRAGAGTSGVYEQYF; abundance: few; v_gene: TRBV3-1; j_gene: TRBJ2-7; d_gene: TRBD2
CDR3nt: TGTGCCAGCAGTCGTAGGATGGATAGCAATCAGCCCCAGCATTTT; CDR3aa: CASSRRMDSNQPQHF; abundance: NA; v_gene: TRBV6-1; j_gene: TRBJ1-5; d_gene: NA
CDR3nt: TGTGCCAGCAGCCCCACGGGTAGAGCGTCTGGAAACACCATATATTTT; CDR3aa: CASSPTGRASGNTIYF; abundance: few; v_gene: TRBV6-1; j_gene: TRBJ1-3; d_gene: NA
CDR3nt: TGTGCCAGCAAGGGACACGCGAACACCGGGGAGCTGTTTTTT; CDR3aa: CASKGHANTGELFF; abundance: few; v_gene: TRBV6-1; j_gene: TRBJ2-2; d_gene: NA
CDR3nt: TGTGCCAGCAGCTTACAACTAGCGGGCTACAATGAGCAGTTCTTC; CDR3aa: CASSLQLAGYNEQFF; abundance: few; v_gene: TRBV7-3; j_gene: TRBJ2-1; d_gene: TRBD2
CDR3nt: TGCAGTGCTAGGCCGACAGGGAAACCATACGAGCAGTACTTC; CDR3aa: CSARPTGKPYEQYF; abundance: few; v_gene: TRBV20-1; j_gene: TRBJ2-7; d_gene: TRBD1
CDR3nt: TGTGCCAGCAGTTACTCGACCCCCACTAGTTTTGCCGGGGAGCTGTTTTTT; CDR3aa: CASSYSTPTSFAGELFF; abundance: few; v_gene: TRBV6-5; j_gene: TRBJ2-2; d_gene: NA
CDR3nt: TGTGCCACCAGCAGAGTACAGGGAGGGGAGACCCAGTACTTC; CDR3aa: CATSRVQGGETQYF; abundance: few; v_gene: TRBV15; j_gene: TRBJ2-5; d_gene: NA
CDR3nt: TGTGCCAGCAGCCCTCCTAGCGGAAACACCGGGGAGCTGTTTTTT; CDR3aa: CASSPPSGNTGELFF; abundance: few; v_gene: TRBV7-9; j_gene: TRBJ2-2; d_gene: TRBD2
CDR3nt: TGCGCCAGCAGCCAAGATAAGCAGGGCGGGACAGGGAAGGTTTTT; CDR3aa: CASSQDKQGGTGKVF; abundance: few; v_gene: TRBV4-3; j_gene: TRBJ1-4; d_gene: TRBD1
CDR3nt: TGTGCCAGCAGTTACTCTAGCGGGGGACAAGAGACCCAGTACTTC; CDR3aa: CASSYSSGGQETQYF; abundance: few; v_gene: TRBV6-5; j_gene: TRBJ2-5; d_gene: TRBD2
CDR3nt: TGTGCCAGCAGCGGTACAGGGGTACACTCTGGAAACACCATATATTTT; CDR3aa: CASSGTGVHSGNTIYF; abundance: few; v_gene: TRBV5-5; j_gene: TRBJ1-3; d_gene: TRBD1
CDR3nt: TGTGCCAGCAGTACGATAAAGCCGGGACAGGGGGCGCGATCCTACGAGCAGTACTTC; CDR3aa: CASSTIKPGQGARSYEQYF; abundance: NA; v_gene: TRBV6-1; j_gene: TRBJ2-7; d_gene: TRBD1
CDR3nt: TGTGCCAGCAGCCGATTCGGACAGGGGGGAAGAGAGACCCAGTACTTC; CDR3aa: CASSRFGQGGRETQYF; abundance: few; v_gene: TRBV28; j_gene: TRBJ2-5; d_gene: TRBD1
CDR3nt: TGCGCCAGCAGCCACACACTAGCGGGGGGGACAGATACGCAGTATTTT; CDR3aa: CASSHTLAGGTDTQYF; abundance: once; v_gene: TRBV4-1; j_gene: TRBJ2-3; d_gene: TRBD2
CDR3nt: TGTGCCAGCAGTTTAGTCCACGGCGCGGAGACCCAGTACTTC; CDR3aa: CASSLVHGAETQYF; abundance: NA; v_gene: TRBV27; j_gene: TRBJ2-5; d_gene: NA
CDR3nt: TGTGCCACCAGCAGAGATGGGGGACAGGGCTCCTACGAGCAGTACTTC; CDR3aa: CATSRDGGQGSYEQYF; abundance: few; v_gene: TRBV15; j_gene: TRBJ2-7; d_gene: TRBD1
CDR3nt: TGTGCCAGCAGTGGGGGCTTTCTCTCTGGAAACACCATATATTTT; CDR3aa: CASSGGFLSGNTIYF; abundance: NA; v_gene: TRBV6-1; j_gene: TRBJ1-3; d_gene: NA
CDR3nt: TGTGCCAGCACTTCGGGGTGGAGGCGACAGAACTATGGCTACACCTTC; CDR3aa: CASTSGWRRQNYGYTF; abundance: NA; v_gene: TRBV6-2/TRBV6-3; j_gene: TRBJ1-2; d_gene: NA
CDR3nt: TGCGCCAGCAGCCCCGATAGGGGAGGGGCCACAGATACGCAGTATTTT; CDR3aa: CASSPDRGGATDTQYF; abundance: NA; v_gene: TRBV5-1; j_gene: TRBJ2-3; d_gene: TRBD2
CDR3nt: TGCAGTGCTATCGGCCAGCGGGAGAACTACGAGCAGTACTTC; CDR3aa: CSAIGQRENYEQYF; abundance: NA; v_gene: TRBV20-1; j_gene: TRBJ2-7; d_gene: TRBD2
CDR3nt: TGTGCCAGCACCGGGACGGCGCGGGGCGGCAGAGGCTACAATGAGCAGTTCTTC; CDR3aa: CASTGTARGGRGYNEQFF; abundance: NA; v_gene: TRBV28; j_gene: TRBJ2-1; d_gene: NA
CDR3nt: TGTGCCAGCAGTTACGACAAACTGAACACTGAAGCTTTCTTT; CDR3aa: CASSYDKLNTEAFF; abundance: NA; v_gene: TRBV6-2/TRBV6-3; j_gene: TRBJ1-1; d_gene: NA
CDR3nt: TGTGCCAGCAGCTCGTGGACGGGAGAAGCTTTCTTT; CDR3aa: CASSSWTGEAFF; abundance: NA; v_gene: TRBV7-2; j_gene: TRBJ1-1; d_gene: NA
CDR3nt: TGTGCCAGCTCACCAGATAACGCCTACGAGCAGTACTTC; CDR3aa: CASSPDNAYEQYF; abundance: few; v_gene: TRBV18; j_gene: TRBJ2-7; d_gene: NA
CDR3nt: TGCAGTGCTGCTACACAGAGGTATAATGAAAAACTGTTTTTT; CDR3aa: CSAATQRYNEKLFF; abundance: many; v_gene: TRBV20-1; j_gene: TRBJ1-4; d_gene: NA
CDR3nt: TGCAGCGTTAACTCGGTGGCTAGCGGGAGCCCCGGGGAGCTGTTTTTT; CDR3aa: CSVNSVASGSPGELFF; abundance: NA; v_gene: TRBV29-1; j_gene: TRBJ2-2; d_gene: TRBD2
CDR3nt: TGTGCCAGCAACCTAGCAACTTACAATGAGCAGTTCTTC; CDR3aa: CASNLATYNEQFF; abundance: NA; v_gene: TRBV14; j_gene: TRBJ2-1; d_gene: NA
CDR3nt: TGTGCCTGGAGTAATCAGGGGCGGAGCACCGGGGAGCTGTTTTTT; CDR3aa: CAWSNQGRSTGELFF; abundance: NA; v_gene: TRBV30; j_gene: TRBJ2-2; d_gene: NA
CDR3nt: TGCGCCAGCAGCCAAGATAGGACAGGGGGAGCTTTCTTT; CDR3aa: CASSQDRTGGAFF; abundance: NA; v_gene: TRBV4-1; j_gene: TRBJ1-1; d_gene: TRBD1
CDR3nt: TGCGCCAGCAGCTTGGGAACCCGTCCGGTAACTAATGAAAAACTGTTTTTT; CDR3aa: CASSLGTRPVTNEKLFF; abundance: few; v_gene: TRBV5-1; j_gene: TRBJ1-4; d_gene: NA
CDR3nt: TGTGCCAGCAGCGAAACTAGCGGGAGGACAGATACGCAGTATTTT; CDR3aa: CASSETSGRTDTQYF; abundance: NA; v_gene: TRBV2; j_gene: TRBJ2-3; d_gene: TRBD2
CDR3nt: TGTGCCAGCAGCGCACGTGGATGGAACACTGGAAACACCATATATTTT; CDR3aa: CASSARGWNTGNTIYF; abundance: few; v_gene: TRBV7-6; j_gene: TRBJ1-3; d_gene: NA
CDR3nt: TGTGCCAGCAACTGGGACAGGGAACGTGATAACTATGGCTACACCTTC; CDR3aa: CASNWDRERDNYGYTF; abundance: NA; v_gene: TRBV6-2/TRBV6-3; j_gene: TRBJ1-2; d_gene: TRBD1